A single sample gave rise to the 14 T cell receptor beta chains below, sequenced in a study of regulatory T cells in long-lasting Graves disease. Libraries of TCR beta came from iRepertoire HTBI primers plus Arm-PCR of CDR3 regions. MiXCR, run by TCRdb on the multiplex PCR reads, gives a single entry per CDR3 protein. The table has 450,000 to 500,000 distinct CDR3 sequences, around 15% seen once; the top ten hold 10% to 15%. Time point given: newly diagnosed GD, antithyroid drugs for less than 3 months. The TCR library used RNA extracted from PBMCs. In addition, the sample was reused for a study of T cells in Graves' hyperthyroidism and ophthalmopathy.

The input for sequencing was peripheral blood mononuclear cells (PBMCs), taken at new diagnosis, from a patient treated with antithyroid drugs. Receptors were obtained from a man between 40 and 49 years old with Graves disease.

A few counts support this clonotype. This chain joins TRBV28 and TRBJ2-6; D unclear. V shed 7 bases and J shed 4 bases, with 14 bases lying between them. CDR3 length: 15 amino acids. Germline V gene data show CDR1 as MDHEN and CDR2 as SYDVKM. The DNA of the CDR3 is TGTGCCAGCACCTCGAGATGGGTAGGGGCCAACGTCCTGACTTTC. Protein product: CASTSRWVGANVLTF. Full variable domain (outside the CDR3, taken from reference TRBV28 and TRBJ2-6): DVKVTQSSRYLVKRTGEKVFLECVQDMDHENMFWYRQDPGLGLRLIYFSYDVKMKEKGDIPEGYSVSREKKERFSLILESASTNQTSMYLCASTSRWVGANVLTFGAGSRLTVL.

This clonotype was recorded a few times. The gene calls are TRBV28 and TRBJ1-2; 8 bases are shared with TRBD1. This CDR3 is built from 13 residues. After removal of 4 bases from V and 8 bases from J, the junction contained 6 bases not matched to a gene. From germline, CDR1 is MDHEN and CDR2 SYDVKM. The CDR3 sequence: CASSSGGGVGYTF. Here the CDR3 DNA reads TGTGCCAGCAGTTCAGGGGGCGGCGTCGGCTACACCTTC.

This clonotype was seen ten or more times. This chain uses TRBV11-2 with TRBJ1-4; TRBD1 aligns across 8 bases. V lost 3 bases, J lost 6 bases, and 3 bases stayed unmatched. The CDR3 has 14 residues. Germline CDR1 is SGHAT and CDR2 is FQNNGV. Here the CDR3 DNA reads TGTGCCAGCAGCTTCACAGGGGGAGATGAAAAACTGTTTTTT. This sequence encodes CASSFTGGDEKLFF.

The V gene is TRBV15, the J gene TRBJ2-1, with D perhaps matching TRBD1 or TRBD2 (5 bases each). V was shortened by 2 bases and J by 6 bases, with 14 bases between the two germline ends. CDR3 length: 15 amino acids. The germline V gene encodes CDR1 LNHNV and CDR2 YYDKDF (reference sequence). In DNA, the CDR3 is TGTGCCACCAGCAGAACTCGGGACCATATCAATGAGCAGTTCTTC. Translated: CATSRTRDHINEQFF.

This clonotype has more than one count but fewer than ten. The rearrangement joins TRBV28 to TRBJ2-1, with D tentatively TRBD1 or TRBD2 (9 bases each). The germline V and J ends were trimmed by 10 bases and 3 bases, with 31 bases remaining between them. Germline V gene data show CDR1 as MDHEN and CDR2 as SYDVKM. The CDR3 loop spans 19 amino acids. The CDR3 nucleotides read TGTGCCACCAGCCCGGGACAGGGTCAGAGCGGGAGGTTCTACAATGAGCAGTTCTTC. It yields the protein CATSPGQGQSGRFYNEQFF.

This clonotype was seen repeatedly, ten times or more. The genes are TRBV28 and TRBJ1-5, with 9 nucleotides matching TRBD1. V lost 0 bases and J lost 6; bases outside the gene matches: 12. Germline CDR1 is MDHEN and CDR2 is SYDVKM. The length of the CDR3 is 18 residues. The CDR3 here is CASSLWDRGGLVAQPQHF. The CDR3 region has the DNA TGTGCCAGCAGTTTATGGGACAGGGGAGGGCTGGTGGCTCAGCCCCAGCATTTT.

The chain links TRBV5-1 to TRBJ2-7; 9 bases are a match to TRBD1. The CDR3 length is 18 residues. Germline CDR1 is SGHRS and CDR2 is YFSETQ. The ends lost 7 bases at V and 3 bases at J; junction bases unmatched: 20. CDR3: CASRTGTGLLLVLYEQYF. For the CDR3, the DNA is TGCGCCAGCCGAACCGGGACAGGGCTACTCCTCGTTCTCTACGAGCAGTACTTC.

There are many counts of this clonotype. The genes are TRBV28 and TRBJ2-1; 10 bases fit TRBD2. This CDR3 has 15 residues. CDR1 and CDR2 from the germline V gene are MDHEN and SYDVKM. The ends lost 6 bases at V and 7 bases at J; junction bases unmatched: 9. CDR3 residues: CASRVGLAMTNEQFF. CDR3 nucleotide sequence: TGTGCCAGCAGGGTGGGACTAGCGATGACGAATGAGCAGTTCTTC.

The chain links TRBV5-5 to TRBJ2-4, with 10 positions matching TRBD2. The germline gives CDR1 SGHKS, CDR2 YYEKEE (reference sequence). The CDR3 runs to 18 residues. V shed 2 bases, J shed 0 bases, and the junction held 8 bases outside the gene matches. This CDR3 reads CASSFRRASGRAKNIQYF. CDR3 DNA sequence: TGTGCCAGCAGCTTCCGGCGGGCTAGCGGGAGAGCCAAAAACATTCAGTACTTC.

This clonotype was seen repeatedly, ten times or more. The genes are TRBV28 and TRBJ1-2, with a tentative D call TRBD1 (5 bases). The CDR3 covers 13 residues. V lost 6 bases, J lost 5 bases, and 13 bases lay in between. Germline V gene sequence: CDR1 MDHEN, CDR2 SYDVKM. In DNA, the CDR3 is TGTGCCAGCAGGCCTACAGGACTATATGGCTACACCTTC. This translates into CASRPTGLYGYTF.

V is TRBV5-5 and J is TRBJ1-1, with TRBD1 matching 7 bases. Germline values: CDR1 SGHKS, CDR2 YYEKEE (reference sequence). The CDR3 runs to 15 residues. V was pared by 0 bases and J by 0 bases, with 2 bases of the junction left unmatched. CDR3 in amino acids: CASSLDRGVNTEAFF. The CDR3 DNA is TGTGCCAGCAGCTTGGACAGGGGCGTGAACACTGAAGCTTTCTTT.

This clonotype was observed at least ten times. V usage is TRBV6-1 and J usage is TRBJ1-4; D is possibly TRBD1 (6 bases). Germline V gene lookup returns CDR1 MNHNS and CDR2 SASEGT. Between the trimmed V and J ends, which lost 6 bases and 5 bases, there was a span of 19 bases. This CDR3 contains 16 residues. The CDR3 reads CASRLGQLTPNEKLFF. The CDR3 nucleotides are TGTGCCAGCAGGCTTGGACAGCTGACGCCAAATGAAAAACTGTTTTTT.

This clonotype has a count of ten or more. The CDR3 nucleotides read TGTGCCAGCAGTTTGGAAAGGGGGAGGTACGAGCAGTACTTC. Amino acid sequence: CASSLERGRYEQYF. The V call is TRBV12-3 or TRBV12-4, the J call TRBJ2-7, with D perhaps being TRBD1 or TRBD2 (6 bases each). This CDR3 is 14 amino acids long. Trimming left V 3 bases short and J 4 bases short, with 13 bases between.

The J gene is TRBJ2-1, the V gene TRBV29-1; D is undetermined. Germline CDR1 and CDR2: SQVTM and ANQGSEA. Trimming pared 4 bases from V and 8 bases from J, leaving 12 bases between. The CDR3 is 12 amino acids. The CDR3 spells CSVVGSNDEQFF. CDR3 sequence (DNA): TGCAGCGTTGTCGGTAGCAACGATGAGCAGTTCTTC.